The T cell receptor (beta chain) described here comes from a study of T cell responses to AZD1222 COVID-19 vaccine. Profiled with immunoSEQ multiplex PCR; TCRdb holds only in-frame clones, not every one. This sample has tens of thousands of clones, with about four fifths found just once. The sample was peripheral blood, taken on day 0 of AZD1222 vaccination. The receptor was isolated from an adult in good health.

The chain's CDR3 is CASGTGGSKTEQFF. The CDR3 region has the DNA TGTGCCAGCGGGACCGGCGGGAGTAAGACTGAGCAGTTCTTC. The chain carries TRBV6-5 and TRBJ2-1; 7 bases line up with TRBD2. This CDR3 region has 14 residues. Germline CDR1 MNHEY, CDR2 SVGAGI. The trim removed 8 bases at V and 9 bases at J, leaving 13 bases unmatched.